Below, one TCR beta chain is given with its context. The sample comes from a study of human T cells and chemical hapten exposure. The CDR3 has 16 amino acids. Trimming took 2 bases from V and 6 from J; bases not matched to a gene: 9. CDR1 and CDR2 (germline): MGHDK, SYGVNS. Sample time point: healthy volunteer bleed at 2 weeks. Unfractionated whole blood served as the source for total RNA extraction. Each CDR3 protein is one row after TCRdb ran MiXCR on the RACE reads. The data hold roughly 130,000 distinct CDR3 sequences, with approximately 9.5% observed a single time. The sequence was obtained from a male donor in good health. Some clones in this sample may be carry-over from other donors' samples. Source material: whole blood. This chain joins TRBV25-1 and TRBJ1-4, with 7 bases that match TRBD1. The CDR3: CASSEVIVTGYEKLFF. The CDR3 DNA follows: TGTGCCAGCAGTGAAGTAATTGTGACAGGGTATGAAAAACTGTTTTTT.